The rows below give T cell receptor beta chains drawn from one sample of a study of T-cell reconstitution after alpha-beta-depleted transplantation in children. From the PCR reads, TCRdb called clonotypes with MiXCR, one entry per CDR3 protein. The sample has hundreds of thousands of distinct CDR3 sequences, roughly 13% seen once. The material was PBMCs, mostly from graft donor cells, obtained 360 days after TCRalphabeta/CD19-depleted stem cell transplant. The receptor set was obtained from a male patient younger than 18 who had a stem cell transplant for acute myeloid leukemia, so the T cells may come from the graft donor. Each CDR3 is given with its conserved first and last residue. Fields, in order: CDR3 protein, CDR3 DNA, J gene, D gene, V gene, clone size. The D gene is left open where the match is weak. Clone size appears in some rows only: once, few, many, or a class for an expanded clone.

CASSQALDTQYF TGTGCCAGCAGCCAGGCTCTCGATACGCAGTATTTT TRBJ2-3 NA TRBV14 few
CASSPPPISYEQYF TGTGCCAGCAGCCCCCCCCCGATCTCCTACGAGCAGTACTTC TRBJ2-7 NA TRBV7-9 NA
CAISESPATTDTQYF TGTGCCATCAGTGAGTCGCCTGCCACCACAGATACGCAGTATTTT TRBJ2-3 NA TRBV10-3 NA
CASSLRGGSYNLYEQYF TGTGCCAGCAGCTTAAGAGGCGGGAGTTACAATTTATACGAGCAGTACTTC TRBJ2-7 TRBD2 TRBV7-3 NA
CSAFLGGRSSYNEQFF TGCAGCGCCTTTCTGGGCGGGAGGAGCTCCTACAATGAGCAGTTCTTC TRBJ2-1 TRBD2 TRBV29-1 many
CASSPALAGRYQETQYF TGTGCCAGCAGCCCCGCCTTAGCGGGTCGGTACCAAGAGACCCAGTACTTC TRBJ2-5 TRBD2 TRBV9 few
CASSLSIGNEQYF TGTGCCAGCAGTTTATCGATCGGGAACGAGCAGTACTTC TRBJ2-7 NA TRBV27 NA
CSVDHPGPRREQFF TGCAGCGTTGACCACCCGGGGCCCCGGAGAGAGCAGTTCTTC TRBJ2-1 NA TRBV29-1 NA
CASSFSPPRQAAEYF TGTGCCAGCAGTTTTTCGCCGCCCCGACAGGCCGCGGAGTACTTC TRBJ2-7 NA TRBV27 NA
CSADRTGTGDPQYF TGCAGTGCCGATAGAACTGGGACAGGGGACCCCCAGTACTTC TRBJ2-5 TRBD1 TRBV20-1 few
CASSGGHNTGELFF TGTGCCAGCAGCGGGGGACACAACACCGGGGAGCTGTTTTTT TRBJ2-2 NA TRBV21-1 NA
CASSSWGLAGVGANVLTF TGTGCCAGCAGTTCTTGGGGACTAGCGGGAGTTGGGGCCAACGTCCTGACTTTC TRBJ2-6 TRBD2 TRBV6-2/TRBV6-3 many
CASSWDSNYQPQHF TGTGCCAGCAGTTGGGACAGCAACTATCAGCCCCAGCATTTT TRBJ1-5 TRBD1 TRBV28 few
CASSQGGLERKTQYF TGTGCCAGCAGTCAAGGGGGACTAGAACGGAAGACCCAGTACTTC TRBJ2-5 TRBD2 TRBV11-3 NA
CATNYGGRFPGNYGYTF TGTGCCACAAACTACGGTGGCCGATTCCCGGGCAACTATGGCTACACCTTC TRBJ1-2 NA TRBV10-3 NA